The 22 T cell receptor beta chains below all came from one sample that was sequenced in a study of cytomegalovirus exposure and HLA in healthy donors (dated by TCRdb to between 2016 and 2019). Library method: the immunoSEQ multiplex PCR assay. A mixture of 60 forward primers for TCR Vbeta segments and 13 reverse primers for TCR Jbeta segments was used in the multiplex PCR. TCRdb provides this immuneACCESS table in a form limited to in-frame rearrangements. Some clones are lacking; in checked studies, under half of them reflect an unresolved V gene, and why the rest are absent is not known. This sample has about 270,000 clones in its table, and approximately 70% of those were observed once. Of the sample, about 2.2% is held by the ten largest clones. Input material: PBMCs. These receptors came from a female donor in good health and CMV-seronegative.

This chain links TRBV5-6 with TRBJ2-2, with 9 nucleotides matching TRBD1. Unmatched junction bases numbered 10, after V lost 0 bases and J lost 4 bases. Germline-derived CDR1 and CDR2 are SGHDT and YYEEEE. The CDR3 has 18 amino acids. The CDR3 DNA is TGTGCCAGCAGCTTGGTAGAGGGGGGGACAGGGCCCACCGGGGAGCTGTTTTTT. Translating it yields CASSLVEGGTGPTGELFF. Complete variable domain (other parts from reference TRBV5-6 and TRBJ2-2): DAGVTQSPTHLIKTRGQQVTLRCSPKSGHDTVSWYQQALGQGPQFIFQYYEEEERQRGNFPDRFSGHQFPNYSSELNVNALLLGDSALYLCASSLVEGGTGPTGELFFGEGSRLTVL.

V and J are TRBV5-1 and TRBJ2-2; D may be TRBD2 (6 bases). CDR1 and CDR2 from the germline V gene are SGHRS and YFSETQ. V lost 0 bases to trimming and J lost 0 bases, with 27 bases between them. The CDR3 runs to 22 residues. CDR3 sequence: CASSLGREHEVLIFANTGELFF. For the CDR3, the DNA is TGCGCCAGCAGCTTGGGCCGGGAGCACGAGGTCCTGATATTCGCGAACACCGGGGAGCTGTTTTTT.

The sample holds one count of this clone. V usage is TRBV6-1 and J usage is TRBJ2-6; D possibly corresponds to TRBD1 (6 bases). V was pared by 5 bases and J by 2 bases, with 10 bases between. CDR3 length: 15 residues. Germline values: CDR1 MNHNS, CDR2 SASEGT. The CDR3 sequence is CASSSGQPGANVLTF. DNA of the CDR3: TGTGCCAGCAGTTCAGGACAGCCTGGGGCCAACGTCCTGACTTTC.

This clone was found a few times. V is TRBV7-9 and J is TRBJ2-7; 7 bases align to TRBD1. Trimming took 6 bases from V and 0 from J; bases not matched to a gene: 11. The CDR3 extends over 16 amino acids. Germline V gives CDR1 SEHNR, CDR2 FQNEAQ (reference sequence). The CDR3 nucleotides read TGTGCCAGCAGGGCTACCGGGGACAGCCCCTCCTACGAGCAGTACTTC. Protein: CASRATGDSPSYEQYF.

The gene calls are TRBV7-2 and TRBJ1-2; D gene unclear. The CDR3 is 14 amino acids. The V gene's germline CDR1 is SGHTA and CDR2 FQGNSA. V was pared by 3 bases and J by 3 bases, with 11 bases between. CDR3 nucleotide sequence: TGTGCCAGCAGCTTCCGATTGTCGGACTATGGCTACACCTTC. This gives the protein CASSFRLSDYGYTF.

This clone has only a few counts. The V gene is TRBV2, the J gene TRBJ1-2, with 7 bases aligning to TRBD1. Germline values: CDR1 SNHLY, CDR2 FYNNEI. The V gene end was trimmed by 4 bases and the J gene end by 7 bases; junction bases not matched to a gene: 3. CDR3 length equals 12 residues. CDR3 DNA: TGTGCCAGCAGTGGGACAGGACGTGGCTACACCTTC. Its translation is CASSGTGRGYTF.

DNA for the CDR3: TGCAGCGTTGAAGTGACAGCGGGAGGCTACACCTTC. This encodes CSVEVTAGGYTF. The chain employs TRBV29-1 and TRBJ1-2; a possible D gene is TRBD1 (5 bases). V was pared by 1 base and J by 8 bases, with 11 bases between. The germline CDR1 and CDR2 sequences are SQVTM and ANQGSEA. The CDR3 spans 12 residues.

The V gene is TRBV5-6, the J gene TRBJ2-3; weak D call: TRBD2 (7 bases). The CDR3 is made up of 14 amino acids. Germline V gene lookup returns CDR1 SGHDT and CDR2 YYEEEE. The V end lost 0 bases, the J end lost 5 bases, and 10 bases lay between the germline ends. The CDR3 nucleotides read TGTGCCAGCAGCTTGGAGAGGGGGGGAGATACGCAGTATTTT. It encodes CASSLERGGDTQYF.

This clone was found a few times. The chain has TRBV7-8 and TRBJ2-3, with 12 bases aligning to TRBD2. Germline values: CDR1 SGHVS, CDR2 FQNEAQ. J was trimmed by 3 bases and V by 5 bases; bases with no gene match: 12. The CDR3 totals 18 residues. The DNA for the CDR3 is TGTGCCAGCAGCCCAGGACTAGCGGGACAAGGTGGGACAGATACGCAGTATTTT. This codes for CASSPGLAGQGGTDTQYF.

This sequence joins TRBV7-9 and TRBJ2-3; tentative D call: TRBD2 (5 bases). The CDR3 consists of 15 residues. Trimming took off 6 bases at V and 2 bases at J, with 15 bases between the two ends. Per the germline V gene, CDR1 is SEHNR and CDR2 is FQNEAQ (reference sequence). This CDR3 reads CASSKQRSNTDTQYF. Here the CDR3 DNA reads TGTGCCAGCAGTAAGCAGCGGAGCAACACAGATACGCAGTATTTT.

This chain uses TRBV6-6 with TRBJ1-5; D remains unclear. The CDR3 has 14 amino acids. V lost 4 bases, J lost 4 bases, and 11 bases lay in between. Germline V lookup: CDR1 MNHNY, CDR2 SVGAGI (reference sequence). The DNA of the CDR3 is TGTGCCAGCAGTTTCGGGTCGTTTAATCAGCCCCAGCATTTT. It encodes CASSFGSFNQPQHF.

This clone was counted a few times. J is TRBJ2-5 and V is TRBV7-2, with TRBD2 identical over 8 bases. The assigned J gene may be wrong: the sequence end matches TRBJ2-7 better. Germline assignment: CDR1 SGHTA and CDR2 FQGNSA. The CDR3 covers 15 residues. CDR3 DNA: TGTGCCAGCAGCCCGACGGGGGGGAGCTCCTACGAGCAGTACTTC. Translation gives CASSPTGGSSYEQYF.

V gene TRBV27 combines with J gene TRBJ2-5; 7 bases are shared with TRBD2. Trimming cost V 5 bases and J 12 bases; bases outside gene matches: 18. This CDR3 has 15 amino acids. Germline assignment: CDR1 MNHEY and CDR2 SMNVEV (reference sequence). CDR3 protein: CASSPTRLAPGAKYF. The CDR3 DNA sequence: TGTGCCAGCAGTCCTACGCGACTAGCACCTGGAGCAAAGTACTTC.

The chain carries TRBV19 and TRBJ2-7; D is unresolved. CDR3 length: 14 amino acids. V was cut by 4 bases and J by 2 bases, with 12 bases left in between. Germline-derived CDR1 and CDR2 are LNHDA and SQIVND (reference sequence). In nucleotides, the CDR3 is TGTGCCAGTAGTAGAAGAGACAAACCCTACGAGCAGTACTTC. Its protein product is CASSRRDKPYEQYF.

Written as DNA, the CDR3 is TGTGCCAGCAACCCAAGCGACTCCTACGAGCAGTACTTC. It encodes CASNPSDSYEQYF. The chain recombines TRBV6-4 with TRBJ2-7; D is unclear. V gave up 7 bases and J gave up 0 bases, with 10 bases separating them. Germline loops: CDR1 MRHNA, CDR2 SNTAGT. This CDR3 comprises 13 residues.

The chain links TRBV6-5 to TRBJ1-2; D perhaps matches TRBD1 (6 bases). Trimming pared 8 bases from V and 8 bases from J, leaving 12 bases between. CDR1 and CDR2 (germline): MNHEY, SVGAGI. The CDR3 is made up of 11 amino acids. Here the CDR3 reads CASGQGIGYTF. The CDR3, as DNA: TGTGCCAGCGGGCAGGGGATCGGCTACACCTTC.

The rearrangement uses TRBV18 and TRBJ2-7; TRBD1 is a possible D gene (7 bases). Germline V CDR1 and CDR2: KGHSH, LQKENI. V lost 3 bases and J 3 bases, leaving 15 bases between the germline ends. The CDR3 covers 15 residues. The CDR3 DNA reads TGTGCCAGCTCACCTCCAGGGGGGCCCGGCTACGAGCAGTACTTC. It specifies CASSPPGGPGYEQYF.

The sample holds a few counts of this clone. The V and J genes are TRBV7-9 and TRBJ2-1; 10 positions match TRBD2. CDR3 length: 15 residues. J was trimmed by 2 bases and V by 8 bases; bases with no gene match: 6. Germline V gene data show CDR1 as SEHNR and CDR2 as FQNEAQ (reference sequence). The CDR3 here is CASWTGTSAYNEQFF. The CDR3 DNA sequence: TGTGCCAGCTGGACCGGGACTAGCGCCTACAATGAGCAGTTCTTC.

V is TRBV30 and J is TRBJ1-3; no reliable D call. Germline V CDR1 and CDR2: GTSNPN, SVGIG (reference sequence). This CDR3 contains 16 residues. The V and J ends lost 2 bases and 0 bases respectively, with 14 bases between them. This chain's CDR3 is CAWSLGRMFSGNTIYF. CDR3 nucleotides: TGTGCCTGGAGTCTGGGCAGAATGTTCTCTGGAAACACCATATATTTT.

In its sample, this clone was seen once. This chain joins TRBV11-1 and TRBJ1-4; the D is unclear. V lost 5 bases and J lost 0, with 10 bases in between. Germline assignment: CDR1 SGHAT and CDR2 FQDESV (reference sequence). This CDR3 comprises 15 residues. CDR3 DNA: TGTGCCAGCAGCCTCGACGGAGCAACTAATGAAAAACTGTTTTTT. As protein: CASSLDGATNEKLFF.

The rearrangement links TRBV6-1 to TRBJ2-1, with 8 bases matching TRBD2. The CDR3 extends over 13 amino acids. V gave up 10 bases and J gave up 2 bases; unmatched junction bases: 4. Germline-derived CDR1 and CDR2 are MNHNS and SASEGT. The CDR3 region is CATRTSPYNEQFF. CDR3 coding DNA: TGTGCCACCCGGACTAGCCCCTACAATGAGCAGTTCTTC.

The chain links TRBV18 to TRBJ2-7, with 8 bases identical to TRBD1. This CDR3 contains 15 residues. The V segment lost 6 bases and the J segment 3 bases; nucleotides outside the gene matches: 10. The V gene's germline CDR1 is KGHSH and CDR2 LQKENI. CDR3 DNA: TGTGCCAGCTCTCCCCTTGGGACAGGCATCTACGAGCAGTACTTC. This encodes CASSPLGTGIYEQYF.